This TCR beta chain was observed in a study of blood T cell repertoires in COVID-19. The table lists this clone with a few counts. Clones were read by immunoSEQ multiplex PCR, and TCRdb kept only the in-frame ones, dropping some. The profile shows roughly 180,000 clones, approximately 80% of them singletons. CDR1 SGHRS and CDR2 YFSETQ come from the germline V gene. The CDR3 has 14 residues. With 1 base removed from V and 8 bases from J, the gap between germline ends came to 15 bases. This sequence originates from a man in his 60s who had been exposed to COVID-19. V is TRBV5-1 and J is TRBJ1-2; no reliable D call. The sequenced material came from PBMCs or T cells enriched from blood (not recorded which). CDR3 sequence: CASSLSGGREGYTF. The CDR3 DNA reads TGCGCCAGCAGCTTGAGTGGAGGCCGTGAAGGCTACACCTTC.